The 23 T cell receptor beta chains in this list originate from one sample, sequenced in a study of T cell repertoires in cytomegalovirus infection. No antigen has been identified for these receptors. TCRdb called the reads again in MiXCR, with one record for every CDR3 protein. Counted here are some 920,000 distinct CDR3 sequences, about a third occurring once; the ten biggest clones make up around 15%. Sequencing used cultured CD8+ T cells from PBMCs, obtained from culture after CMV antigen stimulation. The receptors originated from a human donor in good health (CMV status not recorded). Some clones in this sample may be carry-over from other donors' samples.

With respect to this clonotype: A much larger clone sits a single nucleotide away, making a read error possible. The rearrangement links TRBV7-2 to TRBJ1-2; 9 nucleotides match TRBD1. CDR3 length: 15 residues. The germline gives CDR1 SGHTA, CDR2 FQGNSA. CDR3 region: CANSPQQGADYGYTF. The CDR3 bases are TGTGCCAACAGCCCGCAACAGGGGGCGGACTATGGCTACACCTTC.

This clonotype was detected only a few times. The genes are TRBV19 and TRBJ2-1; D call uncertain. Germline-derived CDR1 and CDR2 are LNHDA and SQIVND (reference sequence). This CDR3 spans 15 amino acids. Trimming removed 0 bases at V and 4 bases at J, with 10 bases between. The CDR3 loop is CASSIESPRYNEQFF. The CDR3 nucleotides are TGTGCCAGTAGTATAGAAAGTCCCAGGTACAATGAGCAGTTCTTC. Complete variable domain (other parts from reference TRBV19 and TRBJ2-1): DGGITQSPKYLFRKEGQNVTLSCEQNLNHDAMYWYRQDPGQGLRLIYYSQIVNDFQKGDIAEGYSVSREKKESFPLTVTSAQKNPTAFYLCASSIESPRYNEQFFGPGTRLTVL.

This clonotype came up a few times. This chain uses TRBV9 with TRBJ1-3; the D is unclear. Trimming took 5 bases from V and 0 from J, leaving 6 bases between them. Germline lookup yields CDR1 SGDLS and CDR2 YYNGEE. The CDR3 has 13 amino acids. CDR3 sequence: CASSENSGNTIYF. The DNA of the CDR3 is TGTGCCAGCAGTGAAAACTCTGGAAACACCATATATTTT.

The CDR3 loop is CATRDRLNTEAFF. The CDR3 bases are TGTGCCACCAGGGACAGACTGAACACTGAAGCTTTCTTT. This chain links TRBV10-3 with TRBJ1-1; TRBD1 agrees at 7 bases. Germline CDR1 is ENHRY and CDR2 is SYGVKD. After removal of 10 bases from V and 0 bases from J, the junction contained 5 bases not matched to a gene. The CDR3 totals 13 residues.

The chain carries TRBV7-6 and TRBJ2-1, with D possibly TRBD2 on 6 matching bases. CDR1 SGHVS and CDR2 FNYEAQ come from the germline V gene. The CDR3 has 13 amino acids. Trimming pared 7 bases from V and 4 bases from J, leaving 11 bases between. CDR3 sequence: CASKAGSYNEQFF. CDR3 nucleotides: TGTGCCAGCAAGGCGGGGAGTTACAATGAGCAGTTCTTC. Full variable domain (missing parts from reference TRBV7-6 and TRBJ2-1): GAGVSQSPRYKVTKRGQDVALRCDPISGHVSLYWYRQALGQGPEFLTYFNYEAQQDKSGLPNDRFSAERPEGSISTLTIQRTEQRDSAMYRCASKAGSYNEQFFGPGTRLTVL.

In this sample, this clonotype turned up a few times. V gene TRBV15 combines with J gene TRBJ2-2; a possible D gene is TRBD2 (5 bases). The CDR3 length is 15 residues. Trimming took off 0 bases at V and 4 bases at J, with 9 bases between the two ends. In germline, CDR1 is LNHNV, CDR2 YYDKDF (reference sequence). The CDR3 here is CATSRDSSGTGELFF. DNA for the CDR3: TGTGCCACCAGCAGAGACTCCAGCGGCACCGGGGAGCTGTTTTTT.

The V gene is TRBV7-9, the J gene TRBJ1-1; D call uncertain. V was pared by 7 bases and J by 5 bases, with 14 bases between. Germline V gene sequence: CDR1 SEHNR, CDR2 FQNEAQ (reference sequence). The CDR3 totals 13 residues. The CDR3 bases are TGTGCCAGCATAAATGGCCTTGGAACTGAAGCTTTCTTT. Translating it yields CASINGLGTEAFF.

The CDR3 DNA reads TGTGCCAGCAGCTTGAACGGGGTCGAGCAGTACGTC. This codes for CASSLNGVEQYV. This chain joins TRBV5-8 and TRBJ2-7; the D gene is possibly TRBD2 (5 bases). Trimming removed 1 base at V and 6 bases at J, with 8 bases between. This CDR3 is built from 12 residues. The V gene's germline CDR1 is SGHTS and CDR2 YDEGEE.

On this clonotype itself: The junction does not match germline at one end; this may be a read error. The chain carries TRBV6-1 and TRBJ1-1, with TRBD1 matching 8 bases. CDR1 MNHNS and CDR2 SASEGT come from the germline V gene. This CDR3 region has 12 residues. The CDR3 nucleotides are TGTGCCAGCAGTTTACAGGGGGATGAATCTTTCTTT. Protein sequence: CASSLQGDESFF.

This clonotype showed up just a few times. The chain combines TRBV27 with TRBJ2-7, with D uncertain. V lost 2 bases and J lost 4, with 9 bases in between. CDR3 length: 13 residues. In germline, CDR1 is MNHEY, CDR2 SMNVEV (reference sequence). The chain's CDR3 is CASSLQPGYEQYV. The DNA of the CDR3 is TGTGCCAGCAGTTTACAGCCTGGGTACGAGCAGTACGTC.

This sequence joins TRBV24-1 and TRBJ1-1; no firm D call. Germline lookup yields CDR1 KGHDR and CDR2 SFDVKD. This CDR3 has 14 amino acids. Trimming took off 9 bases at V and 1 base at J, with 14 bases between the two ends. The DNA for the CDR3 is TGTGCCACCCTGATCAAATCAGAGAACACTGAAGCTTTCTTT. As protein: CATLIKSENTEAFF.

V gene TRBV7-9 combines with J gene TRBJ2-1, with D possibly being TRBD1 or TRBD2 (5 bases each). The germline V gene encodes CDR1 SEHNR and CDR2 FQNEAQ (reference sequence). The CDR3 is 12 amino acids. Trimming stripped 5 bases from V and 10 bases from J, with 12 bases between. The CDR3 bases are TGTGCCAGCAGCGTCTCCTGGGGGGAGCAGTTCTTC. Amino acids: CASSVSWGEQFF.

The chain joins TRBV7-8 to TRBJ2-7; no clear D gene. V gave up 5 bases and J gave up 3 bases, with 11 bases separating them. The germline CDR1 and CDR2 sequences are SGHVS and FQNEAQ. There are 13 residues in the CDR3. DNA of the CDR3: TGTGCCAGCAGCGTCGGGTTTGTCTACGAGCAGTACTTC. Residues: CASSVGFVYEQYF.

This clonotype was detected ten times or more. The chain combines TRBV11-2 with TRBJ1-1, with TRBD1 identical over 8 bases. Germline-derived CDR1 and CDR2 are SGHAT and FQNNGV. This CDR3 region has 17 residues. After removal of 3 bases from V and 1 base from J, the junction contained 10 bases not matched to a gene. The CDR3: CASSFGQGDTRNTEAFF. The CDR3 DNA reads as TGTGCCAGCAGCTTTGGACAGGGAGATACGCGGAACACTGAAGCTTTCTTT.

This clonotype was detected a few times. CDR3 amino acids: CASSFVGEEKLFF. In DNA form, the CDR3 reads TGTGCCAGCAGTTTTGTTGGGGAGGAAAAACTGTTTTTT. This chain links TRBV27 with TRBJ1-4; D unresolved. Germline V CDR1 and CDR2: MNHEY, SMNVEV (reference sequence). The V end was cut by 3 bases, the J end by 8 bases, with 10 bases between. This CDR3 contains 13 residues. The full variable domain, its missing parts supplied by reference TRBV27 and TRBJ1-4, is EAQVTQNPRYLITVTGKKLTVTCSQNMNHEYMSWYRQDPGLGLRQIYYSMNVEVTDKGDVPEGYKVSRKEKRNFPLILESPSPNQTSLYFCASSFVGEEKLFFGSGTQLSVL.

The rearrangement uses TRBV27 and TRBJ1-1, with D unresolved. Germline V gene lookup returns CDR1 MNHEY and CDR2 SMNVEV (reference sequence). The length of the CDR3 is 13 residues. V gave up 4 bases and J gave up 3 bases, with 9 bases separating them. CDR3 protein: CASSSGSYTEAFF. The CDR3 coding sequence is TGTGCCAGCAGTTCCGGGTCTTACACTGAAGCTTTCTTT.

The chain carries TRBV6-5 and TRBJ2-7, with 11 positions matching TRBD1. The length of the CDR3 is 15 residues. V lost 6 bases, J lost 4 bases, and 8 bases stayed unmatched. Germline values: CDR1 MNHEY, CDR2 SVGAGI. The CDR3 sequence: CASRQGQGVGYEQYV. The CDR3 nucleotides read TGTGCCAGCAGGCAGGGACAGGGGGTCGGGTACGAGCAGTACGTC.

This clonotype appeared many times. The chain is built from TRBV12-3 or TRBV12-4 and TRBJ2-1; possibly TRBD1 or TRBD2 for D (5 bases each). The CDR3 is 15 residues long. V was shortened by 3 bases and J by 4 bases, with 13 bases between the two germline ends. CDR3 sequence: CASSFGTGIYNEQFF. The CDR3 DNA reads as TGTGCCAGCAGTTTCGGGACCGGAATATACAATGAGCAGTTCTTC.

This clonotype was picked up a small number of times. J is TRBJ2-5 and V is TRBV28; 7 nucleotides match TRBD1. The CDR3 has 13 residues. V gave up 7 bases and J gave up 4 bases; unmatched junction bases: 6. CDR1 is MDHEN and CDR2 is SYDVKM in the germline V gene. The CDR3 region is CASIPRDRETQYF. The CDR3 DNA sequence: TGTGCCAGCATCCCCCGGGACAGAGAGACCCAGTACTTC.

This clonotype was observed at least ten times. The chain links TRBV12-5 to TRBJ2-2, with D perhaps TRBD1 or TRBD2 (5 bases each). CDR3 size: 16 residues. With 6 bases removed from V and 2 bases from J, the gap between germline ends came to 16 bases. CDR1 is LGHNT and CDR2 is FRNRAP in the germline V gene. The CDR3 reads CASGFIRDGNTGELFF. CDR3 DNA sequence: TGTGCTAGTGGCTTCATACGGGACGGAAACACCGGGGAGCTGTTTTTT.

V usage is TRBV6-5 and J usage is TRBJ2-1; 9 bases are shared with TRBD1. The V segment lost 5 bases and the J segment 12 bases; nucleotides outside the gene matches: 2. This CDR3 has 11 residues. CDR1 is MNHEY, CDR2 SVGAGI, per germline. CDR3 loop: CASSTGGVQFF. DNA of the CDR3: TGTGCCAGCAGTACAGGGGGCGTGCAGTTCTTC.

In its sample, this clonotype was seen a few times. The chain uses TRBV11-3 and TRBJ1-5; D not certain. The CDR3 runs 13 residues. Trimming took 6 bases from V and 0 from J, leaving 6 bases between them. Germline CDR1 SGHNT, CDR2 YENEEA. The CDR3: CASRPSSNQPQHF. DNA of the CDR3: TGTGCCAGCAGGCCTTCTAGCAATCAGCCCCAGCATTTT.

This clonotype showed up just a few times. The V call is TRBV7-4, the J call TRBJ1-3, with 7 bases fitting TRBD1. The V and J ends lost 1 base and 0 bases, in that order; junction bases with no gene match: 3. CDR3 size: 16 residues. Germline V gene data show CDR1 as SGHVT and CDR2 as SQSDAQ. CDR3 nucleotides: TGTGCCAGCAGCTTAGAGGGGGACAGCTCTGGAAACACCATATATTTT. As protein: CASSLEGDSSGNTIYF.